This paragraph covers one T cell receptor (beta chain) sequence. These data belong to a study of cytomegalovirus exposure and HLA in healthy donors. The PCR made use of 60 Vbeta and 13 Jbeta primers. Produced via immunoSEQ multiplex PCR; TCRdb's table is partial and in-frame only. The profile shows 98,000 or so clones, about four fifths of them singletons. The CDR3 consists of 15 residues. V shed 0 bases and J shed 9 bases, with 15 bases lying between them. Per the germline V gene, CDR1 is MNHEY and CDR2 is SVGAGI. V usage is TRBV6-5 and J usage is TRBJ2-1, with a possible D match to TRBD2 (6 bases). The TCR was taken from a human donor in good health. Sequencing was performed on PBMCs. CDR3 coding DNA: TGTGCCAGCAGTTACTCCCAGCGGGTGATGGGTGAGCAGTTCTTC. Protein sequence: CASSYSQRVMGEQFF.